The T cell receptor beta chain under discussion was sequenced for a study of blood T cell repertoires in COVID-19. Study summary: Samples representing acute and convalescent COVID-19 were sourced from the United States, Italy and Spain. T cells, B-cell-depleted T cells, or PBMCs supplied cDNA or gDNA.

The V segment lost 6 bases and the J segment 6 bases; nucleotides outside the gene matches: 13. CDR1 is MNHEY, CDR2 SVGAGI, per germline. The length of the CDR3 is 15 residues. Clones were read by immunoSEQ multiplex PCR, and TCRdb kept only the in-frame ones, dropping some. In the table there are 100,000 to 150,000 clones, 88% of which are singletons. The rearrangement uses TRBV6-5 and TRBJ2-7; 8 positions agree with TRBD1. This clonotype was obtained from a man over 45 with acute or convalescent COVID-19. Sequencing was carried out using peripheral blood. The CDR3 here is CASSKQTGDQGEQYF. DNA of the CDR3: TGTGCCAGCAGCAAGCAGACAGGGGATCAGGGCGAGCAGTACTTC.